This T cell receptor (beta chain) comes out of a study of shared clonotypes between healthy human individuals (dated by TCRdb to 2018 to 2021). Background on the whole study: A couple of women and a few men aged 18 to 49 years were included in the cohort. The study deeply sequenced blood TCR repertoires of five healthy adults to estimate repertoire size and the extent of clonotype sharing between individuals. Per donor, leukapheresis produced somewhere between about 0.85 and 10 billion PBMCs. Libraries were prepared and TCR repertoires were sequenced by different laboratories using diverse techniques, in order to increase sequencing depth and limit assay-specific biases. For each donor, three plates each were used for CD4 naive and CD4 memory, two plates were used for CD8 naive, and one plate was used for CD8 memory.

Concerning this clone itself: What antigen it recognizes has not been identified. There are no base qualities to consult, and no much larger clone falls within one base.

From cysteine to phenylalanine, the CDR3 is 14 amino acids long. The entry retains the CDR3 DNA only, 42 bases that are in frame from base 1. Relative to germline, V is missing 4 bases and J is missing 4 bases, with 7 bases of the junction outside any gene match. CDR1 and CDR2, looked up from the germline V gene (reference sequence), are SEHNR and FQNEAQ. CD8 naive samples were CD45RO-negative cells positively selected for CCR7, giving a CD45RA+CCR7+ population that excluded TemRA cells. The donors were healthy, HIV-negative adults with no recently reported acute infections or vaccinations. All donors were Caucasian adults living in Nashville, Tennessee, USA. Blood was obtained by leukapheresis, after which PBMCs were separated by Ficoll-Histopaque density gradient centrifugation and cryopreserved in liquid nitrogen vapor phase. Analytical flow cytometry was used to check the purity and quantity of every magnetically sorted T cell population. Genomic DNA was isolated from every sorted fraction and measured by UV absorbance on a Nanodrop 2000c.

Using the deep immunoSEQ assay, TCR CDR3 regions were amplified from genomic DNA by multiplex PCR. Extracted genomic DNA from each cell subset was distributed evenly across all wells of several immunoSEQ 96-well plates, and each plate was treated as a replicate. Each replicate PCR for sorted subsets received 150 to 250 ng genomic DNA, equal to about 29,000 T cell genomes. Purified libraries were measured with a Qubit 3.0 fluorometer, size-checked on a Bioanalyzer 2100, and measured again with the KAPA Library Quantification kit. Each immunoSEQ 96-well plate was sequenced on its own single-read 150-cycle Illumina NextSeq 550 flow cell. In the original analysis: Because the immunoSEQ output included only junctional sequences and no quality scores, the filtering could not be the same as the filtering used for full-length reads. Sequences were annotated with PyIR, a Python wrapper for IgBLAST v1.9, using IMGT germline references to assign V/J genes and CDR3. Reads were filtered out if the reads had weak V/J assignments (E-value above 1e-6), no CDR3, stop codons, out-of-frame junctions, or ambiguous translated residues. V3J clonotypes were defined as sequences sharing the same inferred V gene, J gene, and CDR3 amino acid sequence. The percentage overlap between two repertoires was calculated by dividing the number of shared unique clonotypes by the size of the smaller repertoire. Three approaches were used to assess repertoire richness: RTK rarefaction, the Chao1 estimator, and Recon v2.1 estimates of unobserved clonotypes. OLGA was used to compute generation probabilities for all TCRbeta clonotypes that the gDNA method yielded from a few donors. TCRdb provides this immuneACCESS table in a form limited to in-frame rearrangements. Some clones are lacking; in checked studies, under half of them reflect an unresolved V gene, and why the rest are absent is not known. From that table come the V and J calls and clone size; the DNA was used to work out D and trimming. Present in this sample are hundreds of thousands of clones, around 96% of which were seen just once. Over 0.095% of the sample belongs to the ten largest clones.

Results and caveats for the whole study, not just this receptor: Rarefaction of sorted-subset datasets indicated incomplete sequencing despite the large sequencing depth. Larger estimated clonotype richness was generally found for naive subsets than for memory subsets. The small number of donors limited the genetic and exposure-history diversity represented. Sampling was restricted to blood, and TCR repertoires in tissue are likely to differ from TCR repertoires in blood. Pairwise subsampling indicated that sequencing depth was expected to affect the degree of clonotype sharing among donors. About 5% of naive CD4, approximately 3.7% of naive CD8, roughly 2.4% of memory CD4, and around 0.42% of memory CD8 clonotypes were shared across several donors. Clonotypes shared by all four sorted-subset donors showed higher generation probabilities than non-shared clonotypes.

The rearranged segments are TRBV7-9 and TRBJ2-7; TRBD1 fits 7 bases in the junction. Sequences were obtained from naive CD8+ T cells sorted from blood. The sample's cell subset or site label is to be understood as: CD45RA+CCR7+. This receptor was identified in a woman between 25 and 40 years old in good health. The CDR3 sequence is CASSSNRGRYEQYF. Read as DNA, the sequence is TGTGCCAGCAGCTCGAACAGGGGCCGATACGAGCAGTACTTC.